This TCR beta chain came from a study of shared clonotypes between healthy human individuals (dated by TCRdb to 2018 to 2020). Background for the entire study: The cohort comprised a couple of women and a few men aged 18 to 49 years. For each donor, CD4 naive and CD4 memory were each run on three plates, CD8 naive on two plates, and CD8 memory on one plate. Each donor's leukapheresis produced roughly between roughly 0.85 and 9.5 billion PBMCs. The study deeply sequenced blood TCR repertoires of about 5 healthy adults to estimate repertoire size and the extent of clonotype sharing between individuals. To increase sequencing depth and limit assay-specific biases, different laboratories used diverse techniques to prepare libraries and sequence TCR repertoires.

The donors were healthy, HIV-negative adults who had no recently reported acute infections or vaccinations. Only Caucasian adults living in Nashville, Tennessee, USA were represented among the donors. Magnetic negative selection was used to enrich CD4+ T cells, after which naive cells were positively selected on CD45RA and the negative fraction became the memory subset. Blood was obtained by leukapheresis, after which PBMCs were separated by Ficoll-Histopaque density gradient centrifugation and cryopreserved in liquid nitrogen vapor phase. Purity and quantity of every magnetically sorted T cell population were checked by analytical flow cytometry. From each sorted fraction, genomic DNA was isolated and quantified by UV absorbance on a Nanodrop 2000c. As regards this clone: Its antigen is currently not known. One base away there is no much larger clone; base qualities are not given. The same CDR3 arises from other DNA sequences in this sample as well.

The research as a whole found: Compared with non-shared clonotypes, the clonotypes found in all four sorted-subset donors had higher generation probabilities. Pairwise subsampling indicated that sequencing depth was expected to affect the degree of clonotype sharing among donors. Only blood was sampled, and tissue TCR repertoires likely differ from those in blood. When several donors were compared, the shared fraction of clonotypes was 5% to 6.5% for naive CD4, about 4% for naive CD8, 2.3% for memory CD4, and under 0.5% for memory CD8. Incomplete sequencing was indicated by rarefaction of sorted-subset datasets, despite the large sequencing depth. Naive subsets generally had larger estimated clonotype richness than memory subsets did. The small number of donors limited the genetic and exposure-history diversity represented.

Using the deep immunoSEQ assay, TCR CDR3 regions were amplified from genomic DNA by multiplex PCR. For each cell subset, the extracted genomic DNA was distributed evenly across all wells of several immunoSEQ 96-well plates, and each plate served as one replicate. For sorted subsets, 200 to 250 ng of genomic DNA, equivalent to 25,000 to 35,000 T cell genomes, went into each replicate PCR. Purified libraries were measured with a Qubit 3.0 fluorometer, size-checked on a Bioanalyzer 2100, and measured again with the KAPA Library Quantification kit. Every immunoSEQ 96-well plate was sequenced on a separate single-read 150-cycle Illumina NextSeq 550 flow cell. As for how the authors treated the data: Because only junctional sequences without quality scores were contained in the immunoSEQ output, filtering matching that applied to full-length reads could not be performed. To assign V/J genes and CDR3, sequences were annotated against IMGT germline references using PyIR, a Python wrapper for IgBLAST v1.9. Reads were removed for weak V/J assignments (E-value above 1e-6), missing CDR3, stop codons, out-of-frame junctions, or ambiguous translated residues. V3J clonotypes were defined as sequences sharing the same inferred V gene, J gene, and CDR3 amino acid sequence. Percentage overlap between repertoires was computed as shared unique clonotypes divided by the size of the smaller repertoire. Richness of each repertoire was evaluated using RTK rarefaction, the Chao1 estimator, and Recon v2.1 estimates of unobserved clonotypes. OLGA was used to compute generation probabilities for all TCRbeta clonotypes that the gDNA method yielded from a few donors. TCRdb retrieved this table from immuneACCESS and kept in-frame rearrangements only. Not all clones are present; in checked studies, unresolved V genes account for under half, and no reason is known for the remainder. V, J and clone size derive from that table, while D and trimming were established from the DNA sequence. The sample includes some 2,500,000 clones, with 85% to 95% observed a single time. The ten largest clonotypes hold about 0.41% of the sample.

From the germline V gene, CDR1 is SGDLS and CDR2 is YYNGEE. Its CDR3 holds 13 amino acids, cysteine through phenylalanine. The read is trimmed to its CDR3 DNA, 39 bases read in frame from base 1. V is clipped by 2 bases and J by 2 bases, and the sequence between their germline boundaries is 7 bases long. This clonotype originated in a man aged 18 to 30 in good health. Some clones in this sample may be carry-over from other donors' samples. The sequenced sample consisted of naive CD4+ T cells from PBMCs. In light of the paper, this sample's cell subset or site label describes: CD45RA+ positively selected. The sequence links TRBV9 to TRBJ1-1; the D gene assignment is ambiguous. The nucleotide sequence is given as TGTGCCAGCAGCGTGGAGGGAAACACTGAAGCTTTCTTT. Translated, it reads CASSVEGNTEAFF.